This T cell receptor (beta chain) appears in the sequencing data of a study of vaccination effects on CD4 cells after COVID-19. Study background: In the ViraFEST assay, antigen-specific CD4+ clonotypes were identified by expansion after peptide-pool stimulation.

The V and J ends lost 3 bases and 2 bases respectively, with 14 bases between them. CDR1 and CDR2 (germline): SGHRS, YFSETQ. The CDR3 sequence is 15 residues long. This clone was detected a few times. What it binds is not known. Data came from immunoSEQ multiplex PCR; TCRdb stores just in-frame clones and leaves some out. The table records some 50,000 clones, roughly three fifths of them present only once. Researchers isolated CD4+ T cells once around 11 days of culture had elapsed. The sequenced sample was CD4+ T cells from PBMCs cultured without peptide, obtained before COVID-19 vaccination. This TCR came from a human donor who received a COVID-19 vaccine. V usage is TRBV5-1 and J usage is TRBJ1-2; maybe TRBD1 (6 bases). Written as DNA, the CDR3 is TGCGCCAGCAGCTCCGGGGGGGCCGGAAACTATGGCTACACCTTC. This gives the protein CASSSGGAGNYGYTF.